A selection of T cell receptor beta chains follows, all from one sample in a study of shared T cell receptors in the human thymus. TCRdb's copy holds only in-frame clones and misses some; the assay was immunoSEQ multiplex PCR. The sample records under 450,000 clones, over 90% being singletons. Sequencing was done on a sample of thymocytes. These receptors came from a human donor. Each CDR3 is given with its conserved first and last residue. The D gene is left open where the match is weak. Only some rows state a clone size, as once, few, many or a class for expanded clones.

CDR3	DNA	size	length	D	J	V
CASSQGLAFDEQYF	TGCGCCAGCAGCCAGGGACTAGCGTTCGACGAGCAGTACTTC	.	14	TRBD2	TRBJ2-7	TRBV4-1
CATSRGTSGGQETQYF	TGTGCCACCAGCAGGGGGACTAGCGGGGGCCAAGAGACCCAGTACTTC	.	16	TRBD2	TRBJ2-5	TRBV15
CASSQDHHQRDYGYTF	TGCGCCAGCAGCCAAGATCACCATCAGCGTGACTATGGCTACACCTTC	.	16	.	TRBJ1-2	TRBV4-1
CASSFSPGQVFYEQYF	TGTGCCAGCAGCTTTTCCCCGGGACAGGTCTTCTACGAGCAGTACTTC	.	16	TRBD1	TRBJ2-7	TRBV7-8
CSAGSAGGLEEQYF	TGCAGCGCCGGGAGCGCGGGAGGATTGGAGGAGCAGTACTTC	.	14	TRBD2	TRBJ2-7	TRBV29-1
CASSLRGWGQPQHF	TGTGCCAGCAGCTTGAGAGGGTGGGGCCAGCCCCAGCATTTT	.	14	.	TRBJ1-5	TRBV5-8
CASSEFRLGTDTQYF	TGTGCCAGCAGTGAATTCAGGCTTGGCACAGATACGCAGTATTTT	.	15	.	TRBJ2-3	TRBV6-1
CASSSAGVTDTQYF	TGTGCCAGCAGCTCAGCGGGAGTCACAGATACGCAGTATTTT	.	14	TRBD2	TRBJ2-3	TRBV5-4
CASSLLGVGEGTGELFF	TGTGCCAGCAGTTTATTAGGGGTAGGGGAGGGGACCGGGGAGCTGTTTTTT	.	17	TRBD2	TRBJ2-2	TRBV28
CASSFHRQGPRLNGYTF	TGTGCCAGCAGCTTCCATCGACAGGGCCCAAGACTAAATGGCTACACCTTC	.	17	TRBD1	TRBJ1-2	TRBV7-9
CASSKMKGRGRETQYF	TGTGCCAGCAGCAAAATGAAAGGGCGAGGGAGAGAGACCCAGTACTTC	once	16	.	TRBJ2-5	TRBV11-2
CASGTGGGNEQFF	TGTGCCAGCGGAACAGGGGGCGGGAATGAGCAGTTCTTC	.	13	TRBD1	TRBJ2-1	TRBV6-5
CASSEQFQPQHF	TGTGCCAGCAGTGAACAGTTTCAGCCCCAGCATTTT	few	12	.	TRBJ1-5	TRBV2
CASSLRGGLLPYEQYF	TGTGCCAGCAGTTTAAGGGGCGGGCTCCTCCCCTACGAGCAGTACTTC	.	16	.	TRBJ2-7	TRBV27
CASSSRTAQRNSYEQYF	TGTGCCAGCAGCTCCCGAACGGCACAGCGGAATTCCTACGAGCAGTACTTC	once	17	.	TRBJ2-7	TRBV7-6